This TCR beta chain was captured by sequencing in a study of cytomegalovirus exposure and HLA in healthy donors. V dropped 0 bases and J dropped 0 bases, with 9 bases sitting between them. The CDR3 consists of 15 residues. Germline V gene data show CDR1 as GTSNPN and CDR2 as SVGIG (reference sequence). In the PCR, 60 Vbeta and 13 Jbeta primers were used. Profiling relied on immunoSEQ multiplex PCR, and the TCRdb table lists in-frame clones only, not all of them. The sample consists of 150,000 to 200,000 clones, approximately 80% of them appearing once. Study-level findings and limits: Most of the CMV-associated TCR beta chains (in a later analysis) appeared to be HLA-restricted. An analysis that was carried out later associated approximately 17,000 TCR beta sequences with HLA alleles at 0.05 false discovery rate. Some public TCRs appeared in many individuals, while most sequences were rare.

A remark on this clone: Antigen specificity is unknown.

This receptor was taken from a male donor in good health and CMV-seropositive. J is TRBJ1-5 and V is TRBV30; D gene ambiguous. Source material: PBMCs. CDR3 amino acids: CAWSVLGDSNQPQHF. The CDR3 nucleotides are TGTGCCTGGAGTGTACTCGGGGATAGCAATCAGCCCCAGCATTTT.